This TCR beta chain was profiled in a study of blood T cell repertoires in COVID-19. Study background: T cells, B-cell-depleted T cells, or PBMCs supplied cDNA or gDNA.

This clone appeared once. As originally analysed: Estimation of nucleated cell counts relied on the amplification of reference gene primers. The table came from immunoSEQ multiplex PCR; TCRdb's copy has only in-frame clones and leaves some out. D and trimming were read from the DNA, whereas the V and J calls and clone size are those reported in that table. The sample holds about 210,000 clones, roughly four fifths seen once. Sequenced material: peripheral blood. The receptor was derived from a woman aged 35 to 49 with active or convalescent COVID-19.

Written as DNA, the CDR3 is TGTGCCAGCAGCGTAGTAGCGGGAGCGGGAGATACGCAGTATTTT. Amino acids: CASSVVAGAGDTQYF. The V call is TRBV9, the J call TRBJ2-3; 9 bases line up with TRBD2. In germline, CDR1 is SGDLS, CDR2 YYNGEE. The J segment lost 5 bases and the V segment lost 0 bases, leaving 4 bases of the junction unmatched. The CDR3 length is 15 residues.